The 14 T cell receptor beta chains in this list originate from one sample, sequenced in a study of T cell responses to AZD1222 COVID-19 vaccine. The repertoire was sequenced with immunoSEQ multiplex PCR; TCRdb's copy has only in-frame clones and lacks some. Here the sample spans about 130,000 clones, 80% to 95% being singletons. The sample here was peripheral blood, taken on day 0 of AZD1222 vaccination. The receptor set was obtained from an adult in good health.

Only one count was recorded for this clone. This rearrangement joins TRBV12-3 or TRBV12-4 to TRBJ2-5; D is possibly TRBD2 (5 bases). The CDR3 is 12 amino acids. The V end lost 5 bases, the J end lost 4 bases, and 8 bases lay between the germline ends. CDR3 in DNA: TGTGCCAGCAGTACCCGGGGAGAGACCCAGTACTTC. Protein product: CASSTRGETQYF.

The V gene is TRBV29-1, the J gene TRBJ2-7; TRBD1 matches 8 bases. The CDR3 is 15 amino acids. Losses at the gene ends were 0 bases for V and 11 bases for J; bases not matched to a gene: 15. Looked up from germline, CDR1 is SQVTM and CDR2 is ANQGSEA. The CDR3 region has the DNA TGCAGCGTTGAAGACCCCAGGGGGCGGATAGGGCGGAAGTACTTC. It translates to CSVEDPRGRIGRKYF.

In DNA form, the CDR3 reads TGTGCCAGCAGCCAAGGCAGTCTTGGAAACACCATATATTTT. Its protein product is CASSQGSLGNTIYF. V and J are TRBV3-1 (or the pseudogene TRBV3-2) and TRBJ1-3, with no clear D. Germline loops: CDR1 LGHDT, CDR2 YNNKEL (reference sequence). There are 14 residues in the CDR3. Trimming pared 1 base from V and 3 bases from J, leaving 7 bases between.

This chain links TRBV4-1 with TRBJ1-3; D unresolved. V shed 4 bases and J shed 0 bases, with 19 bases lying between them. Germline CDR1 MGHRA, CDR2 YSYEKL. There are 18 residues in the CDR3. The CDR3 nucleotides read TGCGCCAGCAGCCCAACACCTCCCGTAGACCCCTCTGGAAACACCATATATTTT. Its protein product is CASSPTPPVDPSGNTIYF.

CDR3 coding DNA: TGTGCCAGCAGTCTGTATCGACAGGACACTGAAGCTTTCTTT. This codes for CASSLYRQDTEAFF. The V gene is TRBV27, the J gene TRBJ1-1; D may be TRBD1 (6 bases). Trimming stripped 5 bases from V and 3 bases from J, with 13 bases between. Looked up from germline, CDR1 is MNHEY and CDR2 is SMNVEV (reference sequence). There are 14 residues in the CDR3.

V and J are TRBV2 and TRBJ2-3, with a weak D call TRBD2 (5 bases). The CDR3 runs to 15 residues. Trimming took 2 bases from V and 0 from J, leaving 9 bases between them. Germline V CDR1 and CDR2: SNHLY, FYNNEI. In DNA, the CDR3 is TGTGCCAGCAGTGAACTCCGGGGTAGCACAGATACGCAGTATTTT. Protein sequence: CASSELRGSTDTQYF.

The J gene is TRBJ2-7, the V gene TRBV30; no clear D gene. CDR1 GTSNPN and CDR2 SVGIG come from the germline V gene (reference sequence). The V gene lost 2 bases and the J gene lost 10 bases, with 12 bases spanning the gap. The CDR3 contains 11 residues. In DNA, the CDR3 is TGTGCCTGGAGTCATGGAGCAGTTCAGTACTTC. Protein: CAWSHGAVQYF. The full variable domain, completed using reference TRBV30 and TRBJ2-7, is SQTIHQWPATLVQPVGSPLSLECTVEGTSNPNLYWYRQAAGRGLQLLFYSVGIGQISSEVPQNLSASRPQDRQFILSSKKLLLSDSGFYLCAWSHGAVQYFGPGTRLTVT.

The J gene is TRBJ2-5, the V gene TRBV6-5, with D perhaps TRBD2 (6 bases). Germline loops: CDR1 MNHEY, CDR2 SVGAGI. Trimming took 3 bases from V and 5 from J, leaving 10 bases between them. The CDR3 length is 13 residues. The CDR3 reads CASSYREWETQYF. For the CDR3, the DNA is TGTGCCAGCAGTTATCGGGAGTGGGAGACCCAGTACTTC.

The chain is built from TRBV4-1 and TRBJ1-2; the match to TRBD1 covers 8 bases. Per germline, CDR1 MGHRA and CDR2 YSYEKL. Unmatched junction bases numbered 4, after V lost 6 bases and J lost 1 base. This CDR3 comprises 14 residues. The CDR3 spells CASREGQGNYGYTF. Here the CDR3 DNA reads TGCGCCAGCAGGGAAGGACAGGGTAACTATGGCTACACCTTC.

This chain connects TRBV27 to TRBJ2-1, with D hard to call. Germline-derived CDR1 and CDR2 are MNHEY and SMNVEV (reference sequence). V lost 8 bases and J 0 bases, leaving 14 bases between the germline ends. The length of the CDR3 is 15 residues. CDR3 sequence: CASRLHNGSYNEQFF. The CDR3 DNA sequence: TGTGCCAGCCGCTTACACAATGGCTCCTACAATGAGCAGTTCTTC.

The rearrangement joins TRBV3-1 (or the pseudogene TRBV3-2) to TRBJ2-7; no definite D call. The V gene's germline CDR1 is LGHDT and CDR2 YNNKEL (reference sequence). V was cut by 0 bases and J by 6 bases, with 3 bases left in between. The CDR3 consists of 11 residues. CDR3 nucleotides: TGTGCCAGCAGCCAAGATAGCGAGCAGTACTTC. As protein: CASSQDSEQYF.

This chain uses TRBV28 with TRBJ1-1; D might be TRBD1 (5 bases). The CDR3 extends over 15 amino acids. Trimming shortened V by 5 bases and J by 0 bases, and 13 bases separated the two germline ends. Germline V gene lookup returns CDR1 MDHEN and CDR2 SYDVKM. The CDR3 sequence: CASSPNQGLNTEAFF. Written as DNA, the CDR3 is TGTGCCAGCAGTCCCAATCAGGGCCTGAACACTGAAGCTTTCTTT.

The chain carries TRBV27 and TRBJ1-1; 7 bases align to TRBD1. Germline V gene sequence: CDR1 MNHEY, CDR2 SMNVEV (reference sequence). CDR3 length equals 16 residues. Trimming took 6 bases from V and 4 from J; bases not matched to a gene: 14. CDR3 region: CASSRQGIRAGTEAFF. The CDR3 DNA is TGTGCCAGCAGCCGACAGGGAATTCGGGCGGGCACTGAAGCTTTCTTT.

The CDR3 reads CASSFGTGAYSGNTIYF. CDR3 coding DNA: TGTGCCAGCAGCTTTGGAACAGGCGCTTACTCTGGAAACACCATATATTTT. The rearrangement joins TRBV7-9 to TRBJ1-3, with D tentatively TRBD1 (5 bases). V lost 3 bases, J lost 0 bases, and 15 bases lay in between. Germline CDR1 SEHNR, CDR2 FQNEAQ (reference sequence). This CDR3 comprises 17 residues.